The T cell receptor (beta chain) described here comes from a study of CD4 T cells in relation to SARS-CoV-2 and coronaviruses. As to this clone: Its antigen remains unidentified.

Unexposed donor CD4+ T cells date from about 2010-2018, before the COVID-19 pandemic. The cells were cultured for about 10 days before CD4+ T cells were isolated. V lost 7 bases to trimming and J lost 0 bases, with 10 bases between them. CDR3 length: 14 amino acids. In germline, CDR1 is MNHEY, CDR2 SVGAGI. Sequencing was performed with immunoSEQ multiplex PCR; in TCRdb, only in-frame clones are kept and a portion is missing. Of roughly 20,000 clones in the sample, over 70% were seen once. The specimen sequenced was CD4+ T cells from PBMCs, cultured in vitro. The source of this sequence is a human donor in good health. The chain joins TRBV6-5 to TRBJ2-1, with no clear D. The CDR3 sequence is CASTVGGSYNEQFF. The CDR3 bases are TGTGCCAGCACCGTGGGCGGCTCCTACAATGAGCAGTTCTTC.